This passage covers 7 T cell receptor beta chains from one sample sequenced in a study of control samples from healthy donors and cancer patients. TCRdb's table, derived via immunoSEQ multiplex PCR, lists solely in-frame clones and lacks some. The profile shows about 59,000 clones, roughly nine tenths of them singletons. The sample comprised PBMCs. The receptors stem from a man aged 35-49 years with colorectal cancer.

The DNA of the CDR3 is TGTGCCAGCAGTGAAGAAGGAAACTTAGGGCACACCATATATTTT. Protein: CASSEEGNLGHTIYF. The chain employs TRBV6-1 and TRBJ1-3; D gene unclear. Trimming stripped 1 base from V and 8 bases from J, with 15 bases between. The CDR3 spans 15 residues. Germline CDR1 is MNHNS and CDR2 is SASEGT.

Notes on this clone: The junction and the germline gene differ at one end; a read error may be behind it. The CDR3 coding sequence is TGTGCCAGCAGCCTAGCGGACAGGGTTGAGAATTCACCCCTCCACTTT. It encodes CASSLADRVENSPLHF. The chain carries TRBV7-2 and TRBJ1-6; 8 nucleotides align to TRBD1. The germline V gene encodes CDR1 SGHTA and CDR2 FQGNSA. CDR3 length: 16 residues.

The rearrangement uses TRBV7-9 and TRBJ1-1; 7 nucleotides align to TRBD1. Germline V lookup: CDR1 SEHNR, CDR2 FQNEAQ (reference sequence). Trimming at V came to 1 base and at J to 3 bases, leaving 8 bases not matched to a gene. This CDR3 has 16 amino acids. Here the CDR3 DNA reads TGTGCCAGCAGCTTAGGAGGGGGCGTTGGGTACACTGAAGCTTTCTTT. Translated: CASSLGGGVGYTEAFF.

The chain recombines TRBV19 with TRBJ1-4; a possible D gene is TRBD1 (5 bases). CDR3 length equals 18 residues. Trimming shortened V by 0 bases and J by 7 bases, and 21 bases separated the two germline ends. Germline V gene data show CDR1 as LNHDA and CDR2 as SQIVND (reference sequence). DNA for the CDR3: TGTGCCAGTAGTATAGATGTAGGGCGCCCAGGGAGGGGTGAAAAACTGTTTTTT. It yields the protein CASSIDVGRPGRGEKLFF.

The CDR3 sequence: CASCTVPGEGPSGGADTQETQYF. The CDR3 DNA is TGTGCCAGCTGCACTGTTCCTGGCGAGGGGCCTAGCGGGGGAGCCGATACCCAAGAGACCCAGTACTTC. The V and J genes are TRBV21-1 and TRBJ2-5; the table assigns TRBD2, which was not confirmed against the DNA. TRBV21-1 is a listed pseudogene. The CDR3 has 23 residues.

This rearrangement joins TRBV6-5 to TRBJ1-2; possibly TRBD1 for D (6 bases). Between the trimmed V and J ends, which lost 6 bases and 8 bases, there was a span of 16 bases. The CDR3 contains 13 residues. Germline-derived CDR1 and CDR2 are MNHEY and SVGAGI. The CDR3 is CASRAPGGLGYTF. The CDR3 nucleotides read TGTGCCAGCAGAGCCCCTGGGGGGCTGGGCTACACCTTC.

Only one count was recorded for this clone. The chain recombines TRBV29-1 with TRBJ1-1, with a tentative D call TRBD1 (5 bases). V was shortened by 4 bases and J by 0 bases, with 12 bases between the two germline ends. CDR1 is SQVTM and CDR2 is ANQGSEA in the germline V gene. This CDR3 spans 14 amino acids. As DNA, the CDR3 is TGCAGCGTTGCGGGGCTGACTATGAACACTGAAGCTTTCTTT. Residues: CSVAGLTMNTEAFF. The variable domain in full, with the rest retrieved from reference TRBV29-1 and TRBJ1-1, is SAVISQKPSRDICQRGTSLTIQCQVDSQVTMMFWYRQQPGQSLTLIATANQGSEATYESGFVIDKFPISRPNLTFSTLTVSNMSPEDSSIYLCSVAGLTMNTEAFFGQGTRLTVV.